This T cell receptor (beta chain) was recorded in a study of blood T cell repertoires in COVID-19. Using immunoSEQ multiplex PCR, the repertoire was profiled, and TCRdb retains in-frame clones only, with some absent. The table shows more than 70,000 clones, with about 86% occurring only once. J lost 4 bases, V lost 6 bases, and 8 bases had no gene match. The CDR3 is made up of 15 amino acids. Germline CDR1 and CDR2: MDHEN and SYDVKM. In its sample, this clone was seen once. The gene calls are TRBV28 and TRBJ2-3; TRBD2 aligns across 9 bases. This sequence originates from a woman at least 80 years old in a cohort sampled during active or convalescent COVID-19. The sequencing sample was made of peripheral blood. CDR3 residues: CASRTGASGADTQYF. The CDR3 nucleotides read TGTGCCAGCAGAACGGGGGCTAGCGGGGCAGATACGCAGTATTTT.